Below, one TCR beta chain is given with its context. Enrolled during active infection, Seattle patients were then followed longitudinally. The entry originates in a study of blood T cell repertoires in COVID-19. Study in general: From the United States, Italy and Spain came samples of acute and convalescent COVID-19. Nucleic acid was either cDNA or gDNA, and it came from T cells, B-cell-depleted T cells, or PBMCs.

Authors' methods: Scientists estimated how many nucleated cells there were by amplifying reference gene primers. Assay: immunoSEQ multiplex PCR; the TCRdb copy retains only in-frame clones and omits some. The DNA gave D and trimming, while V, J and clone size come from that table. The sample has 300,000 to 450,000 clones, 70% to 90% seen once. The germline CDR1 and CDR2 sequences are MGHRA and YSYEKL. The CDR3 runs 17 residues. The V end was cut by 2 bases, the J end by 0 bases, with 14 bases between. This chain uses TRBV4-1 with TRBJ2-4; a possible D gene is TRBD1 (7 bases). What was sequenced was peripheral blood. This clonotype was obtained from a woman aged 25 to 39 with COVID-19, enrolled during active disease. CDR3 region: CASSQPGGNLAKNIQYF. The DNA of the CDR3 is TGCGCCAGCAGCCAACCAGGGGGGAACCTAGCCAAAAACATTCAGTACTTC.